This record looks at one T cell receptor beta chain sequence and its context. The J segment lost 10 bases and the V segment lost 7 bases, leaving 11 bases of the junction unmatched. This CDR3 is 14 amino acids long. In germline, CDR1 is SQVTM, CDR2 ANQGSEA. The entry originates in a study of blood T cell repertoires in COVID-19. Repertoires were generated with immunoSEQ multiplex PCR, while TCRdb's copy carries only in-frame clones and drops some. Here the sample spans under 300,000 clones, about 88% being singletons. The chain uses TRBV29-1 and TRBJ2-1; 12 bases fit TRBD1. This TCR came from a woman between 40 and 50 years old who had recovered from COVID-19. The specimen was peripheral blood. The CDR3 loop reads CSAWGQGASGEQFF. CDR3 nucleotide sequence: TGCAGCGCCTGGGGACAGGGGGCCTCAGGGGAGCAGTTCTTC.